A single sample gave rise to the 10 T cell receptor beta chains below, sequenced in a study of T-cell memory formation after mild COVID-19. Each CDR3 protein is one row after TCRdb ran MiXCR on the 5' RACE reads. The data hold 400,000 or so distinct CDR3 sequences, with roughly 20% observed a single time. The sequencing sample was made of PBMCs or a T cell subset sorted from them (not recorded which). The source of these receptors is an adult woman who had mild COVID-19 (a few samples of this study predate the infection). Cell type and time point are not known.

This clonotype was recorded a few times. The chain combines TRBV11-1 with TRBJ2-3, with TRBD2 matching 11 bases. The germline gives CDR1 SGHAT, CDR2 FQDESV (reference sequence). Losses at the gene ends were 5 bases for V and 2 bases for J; bases not matched to a gene: 6. This CDR3 has 16 residues. The CDR3 protein is CASSPVAGGPTDTQYF. The CDR3 DNA follows: TGTGCCAGCAGCCCGGTAGCGGGAGGGCCCACAGATACGCAGTATTTT.

This clonotype has a handful of counts. The chain employs TRBV4-3 and TRBJ2-1; 8 bases agree with TRBD2. V trimming: 1 base; J trimming: 6 bases; junction bases outside the gene matches: 5. The CDR3 runs 15 residues. Germline CDR1 and CDR2: LGHNA and YSLEER. This CDR3 is CASSQGLATSNEQFF. Here the CDR3 DNA reads TGCGCCAGCAGCCAAGGACTAGCGACGAGCAATGAGCAGTTCTTC.

V usage is TRBV3-1 and J usage is TRBJ1-1, with a tentative D call TRBD1 (5 bases). Trimming cost V 3 bases and J 0 bases, with 11 bases left between them. The germline V gene encodes CDR1 LGHDT and CDR2 YNNKEL (reference sequence). This CDR3 has 15 amino acids. CDR3 DNA: TGTGCCAGCAGCCAGGGGACTGACATGAACACTGAAGCTTTCTTT. Translated, it gives CASSQGTDMNTEAFF.

V usage is TRBV21-1 and J usage is TRBJ1-2; TRBD1 is taken as the D call from the table, unchecked against the DNA. TRBV21-1 is an annotated pseudogene. The CDR3 loop spans 14 amino acids. The CDR3 region has the DNA TGTGCCAGCAGAAAAGCGGGGGACAGTGCGAGCAGCACCTTC. It encodes CASRKAGDSASSTF.

This clonotype appeared a few times. This chain joins TRBV7-2 and TRBJ2-7, with 15 bases identical to TRBD2. The V and J ends lost 2 bases and 6 bases, in that order; junction bases with no gene match: 5. CDR1 is SGHTA, CDR2 FQGNSA, per germline. The CDR3 contains 16 residues. This CDR3 is CASSLLWTSGRGEQYF. The CDR3, as DNA: TGTGCCAGCAGCTTACTTTGGACTAGCGGGAGGGGCGAGCAGTACTTC. The complete variable domain, with remaining parts taken from reference TRBV7-2 and TRBJ2-7, reads GAGVSQSPSNKVTEKGKDVELRCDPISGHTALYWYRQSLGQGLEFLIYFQGNSAPDKSGLPSDRFSAERTGGSVSTLTIQRTQQEDSAVYLCASSLLWTSGRGEQYFGPGTRLTVT.

This clonotype was seen a handful of times. V gene TRBV7-6 combines with J gene TRBJ2-1; 8 nucleotides align to TRBD2. Germline values: CDR1 SGHVS, CDR2 FNYEAQ. The CDR3 is 14 residues long. V shed 3 bases and J 9 bases; nucleotides not matched to a gene: 7. The CDR3 here is CASSFGTSDLEQFF. The CDR3 DNA is TGTGCCAGCAGCTTCGGGACTAGTGACCTTGAGCAGTTCTTC.

The genes are TRBV6-5 and TRBJ1-2, with 10 bases matching TRBD1. Germline V gene data show CDR1 as MNHEY and CDR2 as SVGAGI. V was pared by 5 bases and J by 7 bases, with 7 bases of the junction left unmatched. This CDR3 spans 14 amino acids. This CDR3 reads CASSPHDRGLGYTF. DNA of the CDR3: TGTGCCAGCAGTCCTCACGACAGGGGGCTTGGCTACACCTTC.

The chain uses TRBV5-4 and TRBJ1-6; 7 positions agree with TRBD1. Trimming at V came to 3 bases and at J to 12 bases, leaving 12 bases not matched to a gene. Per the germline V gene, CDR1 is SGHNT and CDR2 is YYREEE (reference sequence). The CDR3 contains 15 residues. As DNA, the CDR3 is TGTGCCAGCAGCTACAAAACGGGGACAGACCGACCCCTCCACTTT. Translating it yields CASSYKTGTDRPLHF. The full variable domain, with the rest looked up from reference TRBV5-4 and TRBJ1-6, is ETGVTQSPTHLIKTRGQQVTLRCSSQSGHNTVSWYQQALGQGPQFIFQYYREEENGRGNFPPRFSGLQFPNYSSELNVNALELDDSALYLCASSYKTGTDRPLHFGNGTRLTVT.

The V gene is TRBV27, the J gene TRBJ2-1; D call uncertain. Trimming left V 2 bases short and J 0 bases short, with 11 bases between. Germline assignment: CDR1 MNHEY and CDR2 SMNVEV (reference sequence). CDR3 length: 16 residues. CDR3 sequence (DNA): TGTGCCAGCAGTTTAAAATTAAGGCGCTCCTACAATGAGCAGTTCTTC. Its protein product is CASSLKLRRSYNEQFF.

This clonotype has just a few counts. The CDR3 here is CASSQDGAEWSDEQYF. The CDR3 DNA sequence: TGCGCCAGCAGCCAAGATGGGGCGGAATGGAGTGACGAGCAGTACTTC. V usage is TRBV4-1 and J usage is TRBJ2-7, with D perhaps matching TRBD1 (5 bases). The V gene's germline CDR1 is MGHRA and CDR2 YSYEKL. The CDR3 consists of 16 residues. V was cut by 0 bases and J by 5 bases, with 17 bases left in between.